The rows below give T cell receptor beta chains drawn from one sample of a study of T-cell reconstitution after alpha-beta-depleted transplantation in children. TCRdb called the PCR reads again in MiXCR, with one record for every CDR3 protein. The table records around 200,000 distinct CDR3 sequences, 17% of them present only once. The material sequenced was PBMCs, mostly from graft donor cells, taken 360 days after TCRalphabeta/CD19-depleted stem cell transplant. The receptors were sampled from a male patient aged 2-10 years who had a stem cell transplant for acute lymphoblastic leukemia, so the T cells may come from the graft donor. Each CDR3 is given with its conserved first and last residue. A D gene is named only where the DNA matches it firmly. Only some rows state a clone size, as once, few, many or a class for expanded clones.

V gene: TRBV6-5; CDR3 length: 14; J gene: TRBJ2-2; clone size: many; D gene: NA; CDR3 protein: CASIDGQGTGELFF
V gene: TRBV5-1; CDR3 length: 17; J gene: TRBJ2-1; clone size: NA; D gene: TRBD2; CDR3 protein: CASSLGGRLAVLNEQFF
V gene: TRBV20-1; CDR3 length: 12; J gene: TRBJ2-7; clone size: few; D gene: NA; CDR3 protein: CSARSGPYEQYF
V gene: TRBV3-1; CDR3 length: 17; J gene: TRBJ2-3; clone size: NA; D gene: TRBD2; CDR3 protein: CASSPGTSGDPQKGWYF
V gene: TRBV10-3; CDR3 length: 15; J gene: TRBJ2-5; clone size: few; D gene: NA; CDR3 protein: CAISEPREGQETQYF
V gene: TRBV25-1; CDR3 length: 18; J gene: TRBJ2-3; clone size: few; D gene: NA; CDR3 protein: CASSGGHALGRATDTQYF
V gene: TRBV5-1; CDR3 length: 16; J gene: TRBJ2-5; clone size: NA; D gene: TRBD1; CDR3 protein: CASSAVGQGYQETQYF
V gene: TRBV5-1; CDR3 length: 16; J gene: TRBJ2-7; clone size: NA; D gene: NA; CDR3 protein: CASSLDWGASSYEQYF
V gene: TRBV27; CDR3 length: 13; J gene: TRBJ1-2; clone size: NA; D gene: NA; CDR3 protein: CASMDRKSYGYTF
V gene: TRBV5-1; CDR3 length: 14; J gene: TRBJ1-2; clone size: few; D gene: NA; CDR3 protein: CASSLKGPNYGYTF
V gene: TRBV7-2; CDR3 length: 15; J gene: TRBJ2-3; clone size: NA; D gene: TRBD2; CDR3 protein: CASSPPGRGLDTQYF
V gene: TRBV24-1; CDR3 length: 16; J gene: TRBJ2-5; clone size: few; D gene: TRBD1; CDR3 protein: CATSDSGTGGAETQYF
V gene: TRBV5-5; CDR3 length: 13; J gene: TRBJ2-1; clone size: NA; D gene: NA; CDR3 protein: CASSFTGLLEQFF
V gene: TRBV20-1; CDR3 length: 11; J gene: TRBJ2-5; clone size: few; D gene: NA; CDR3 protein: CSARVPETQYF
V gene: TRBV5-1; CDR3 length: 15; J gene: TRBJ2-1; clone size: few; D gene: NA; CDR3 protein: CASSLATGQYNEQFF
V gene: TRBV7-9; CDR3 length: 15; J gene: TRBJ2-4; clone size: few; D gene: NA; CDR3 protein: CASRPFPQGENIQYF
V gene: TRBV3-1; CDR3 length: 13; J gene: TRBJ1-1; clone size: NA; D gene: NA; CDR3 protein: CASSQGPGTEAFF
V gene: TRBV7-8; CDR3 length: 18; J gene: TRBJ1-3; clone size: NA; D gene: NA; CDR3 protein: CASTPRAAGTYSGNTIYF
V gene: TRBV2; CDR3 length: 15; J gene: TRBJ2-5; clone size: once; D gene: TRBD1; CDR3 protein: CASSARTGLGETQYF
V gene: TRBV4-3; CDR3 length: 19; J gene: TRBJ1-5; clone size: NA; D gene: TRBD1; CDR3 protein: CASSQDLTGGAYSNQPQHF
V gene: TRBV4-3; CDR3 length: 15; J gene: TRBJ1-6; clone size: NA; D gene: NA; CDR3 protein: CASSQDPGRDSPLHF
V gene: TRBV20-1; CDR3 length: 14; J gene: TRBJ2-5; clone size: NA; D gene: TRBD2; CDR3 protein: CSARAGGPQETQYF
V gene: TRBV6-2/TRBV6-3; CDR3 length: 13; J gene: TRBJ2-2; clone size: NA; D gene: NA; CDR3 protein: CASSYTGERELFF
V gene: TRBV4-2; CDR3 length: 18; J gene: TRBJ2-1; clone size: NA; D gene: TRBD2; CDR3 protein: CASSPNGASGGPYNEQFF
V gene: TRBV20-1; CDR3 length: 13; J gene: TRBJ2-7; clone size: few; D gene: NA; CDR3 protein: CSAREGLNNEQYF
V gene: TRBV18; CDR3 length: 14; J gene: TRBJ1-1; clone size: few; D gene: NA; CDR3 protein: CASSRTQDSTEAFF